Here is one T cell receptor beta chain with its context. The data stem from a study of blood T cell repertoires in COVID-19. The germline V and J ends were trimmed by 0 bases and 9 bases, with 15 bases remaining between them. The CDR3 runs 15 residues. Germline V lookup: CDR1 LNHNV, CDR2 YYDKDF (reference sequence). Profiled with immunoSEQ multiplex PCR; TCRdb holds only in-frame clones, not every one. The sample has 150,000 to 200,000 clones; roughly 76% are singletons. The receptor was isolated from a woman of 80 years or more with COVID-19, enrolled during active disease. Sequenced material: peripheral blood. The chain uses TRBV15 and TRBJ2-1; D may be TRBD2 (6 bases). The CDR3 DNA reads TGTGCCACCAGCAGAGAGATTTCGGGGGATCCTGAGCAGTTCTTC. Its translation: CATSREISGDPEQFF. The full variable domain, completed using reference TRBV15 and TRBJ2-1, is DAMVIQNPRYQVTQFGKPVTLSCSQTLNHNVMYWYQQKSSQAPKLLFHYYDKDFNNEADTPDNFQSRRPNTSFCFLDIRSPGLGDTAMYLCATSREISGDPEQFFGPGTRLTVL.